This section outlines one T cell receptor beta chain sequence together with its context. The data were obtained in a study of OX40 agonist ivuxolimab in advanced cancers. Study background: The treatment was a fully human IgG2 OX40 agonist, ivuxolimab. A mean age of roughly 62 years, range roughly 20 to 85, was recorded, and around 85% were male.

The germline CDR1 and CDR2 sequences are ENHRY and SYGVKD. The length of the CDR3 is 14 residues. V lost 4 bases and J lost 2, with 11 bases in between. Repertoires were generated with immunoSEQ multiplex PCR, while TCRdb's copy carries only in-frame clones and drops some. Of some 74,000 clones in the sample, 86% were seen once. Sequencing used CD4+ or CD8+ T cells sorted from blood, obtained in a trial of the OX40 agonist ivuxolimab. The chain links TRBV10-3 to TRBJ1-2; no clear D gene. This receptor was identified in an adult with an advanced solid tumor such as melanoma, head and neck, liver or kidney cancer. CDR3 sequence reads: CAISGITENYGYTF. For the CDR3, the DNA is TGTGCCATCAGTGGGATCACAGAGAACTATGGCTACACCTTC.